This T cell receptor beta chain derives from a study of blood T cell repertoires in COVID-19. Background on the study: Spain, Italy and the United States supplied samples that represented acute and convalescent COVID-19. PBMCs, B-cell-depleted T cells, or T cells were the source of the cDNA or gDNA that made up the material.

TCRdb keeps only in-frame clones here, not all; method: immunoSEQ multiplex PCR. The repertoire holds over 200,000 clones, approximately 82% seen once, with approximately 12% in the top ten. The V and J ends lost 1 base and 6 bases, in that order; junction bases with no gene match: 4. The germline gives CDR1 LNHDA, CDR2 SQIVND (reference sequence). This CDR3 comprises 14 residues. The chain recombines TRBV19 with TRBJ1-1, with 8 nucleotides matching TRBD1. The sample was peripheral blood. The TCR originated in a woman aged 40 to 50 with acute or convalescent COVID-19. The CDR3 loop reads CASSIAQQGAEAFF. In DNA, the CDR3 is TGTGCCAGTAGTATAGCCCAACAGGGGGCTGAAGCTTTCTTT.